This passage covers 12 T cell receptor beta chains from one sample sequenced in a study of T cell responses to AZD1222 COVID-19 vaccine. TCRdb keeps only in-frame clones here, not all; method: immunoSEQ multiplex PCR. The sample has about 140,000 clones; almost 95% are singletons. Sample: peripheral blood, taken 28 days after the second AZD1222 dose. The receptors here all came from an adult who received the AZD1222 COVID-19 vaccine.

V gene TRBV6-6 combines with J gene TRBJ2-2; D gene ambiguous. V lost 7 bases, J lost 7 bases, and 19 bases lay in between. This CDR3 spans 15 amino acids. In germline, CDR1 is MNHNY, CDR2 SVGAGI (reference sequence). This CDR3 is CASISGRLPYGELFF. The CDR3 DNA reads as TGTGCCAGCATTTCCGGCCGACTCCCCTACGGGGAGCTGTTTTTT.

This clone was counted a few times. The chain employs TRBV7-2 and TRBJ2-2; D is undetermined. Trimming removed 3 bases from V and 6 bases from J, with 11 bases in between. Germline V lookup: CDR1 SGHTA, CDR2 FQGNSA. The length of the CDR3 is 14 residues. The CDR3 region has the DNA TGTGCCAGCAGCTTGCTTATAGGTTCCGGGGAGCTGTTTTTT. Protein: CASSLLIGSGELFF. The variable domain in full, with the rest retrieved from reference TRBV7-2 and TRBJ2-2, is GAGVSQSPSNKVTEKGKDVELRCDPISGHTALYWYRQSLGQGLEFLIYFQGNSAPDKSGLPSDRFSAERTGGSVSTLTIQRTQQEDSAVYLCASSLLIGSGELFFGEGSRLTVL.

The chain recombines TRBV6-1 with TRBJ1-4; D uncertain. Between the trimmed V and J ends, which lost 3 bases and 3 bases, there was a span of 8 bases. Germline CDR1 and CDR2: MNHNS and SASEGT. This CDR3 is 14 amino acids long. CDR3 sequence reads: CASSEDWANEKLFF. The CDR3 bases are TGTGCCAGCAGTGAGGATTGGGCTAATGAAAAACTGTTTTTT.

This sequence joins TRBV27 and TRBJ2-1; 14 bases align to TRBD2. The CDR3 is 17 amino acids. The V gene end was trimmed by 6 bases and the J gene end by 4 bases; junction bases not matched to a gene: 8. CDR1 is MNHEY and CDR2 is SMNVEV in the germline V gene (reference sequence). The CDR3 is CASSLGTSGSNYNEQFF. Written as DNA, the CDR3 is TGTGCCAGCAGCCTCGGGACTAGCGGGAGTAATTACAATGAGCAGTTCTTC.

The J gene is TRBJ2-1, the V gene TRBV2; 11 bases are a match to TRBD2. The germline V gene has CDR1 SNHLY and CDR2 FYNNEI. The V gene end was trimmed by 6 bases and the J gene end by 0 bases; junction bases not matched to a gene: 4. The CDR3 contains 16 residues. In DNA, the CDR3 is TGTGCCAGCAGGGGGACTAGCGGACCCTCCTACAATGAGCAGTTCTTC. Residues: CASRGTSGPSYNEQFF.

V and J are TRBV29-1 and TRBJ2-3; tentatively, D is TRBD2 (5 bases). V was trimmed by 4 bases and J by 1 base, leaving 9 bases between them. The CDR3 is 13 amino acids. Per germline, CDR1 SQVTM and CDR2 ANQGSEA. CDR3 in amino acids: CSVARDGTDTQYF. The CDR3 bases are TGCAGCGTTGCCCGGGATGGCACAGATACGCAGTATTTT.

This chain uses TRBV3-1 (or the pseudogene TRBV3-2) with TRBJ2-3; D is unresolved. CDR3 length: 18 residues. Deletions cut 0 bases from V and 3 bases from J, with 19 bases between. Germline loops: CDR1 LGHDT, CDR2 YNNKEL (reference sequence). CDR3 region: CASSQEPGTEISTDTQYF. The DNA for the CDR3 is TGTGCCAGCAGCCAAGAACCCGGCACAGAAATCTCAACAGATACGCAGTATTTT.

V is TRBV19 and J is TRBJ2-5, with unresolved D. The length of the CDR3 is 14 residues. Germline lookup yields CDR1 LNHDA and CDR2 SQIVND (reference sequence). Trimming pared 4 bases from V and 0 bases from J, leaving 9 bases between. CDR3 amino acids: CASSTPADQETQYF. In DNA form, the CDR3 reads TGTGCCAGTAGTACCCCGGCGGACCAAGAGACCCAGTACTTC.

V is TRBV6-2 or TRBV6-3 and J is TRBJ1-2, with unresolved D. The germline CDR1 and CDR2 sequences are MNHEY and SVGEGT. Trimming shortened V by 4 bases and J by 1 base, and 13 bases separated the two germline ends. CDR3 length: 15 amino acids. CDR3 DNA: TGTGCCAGCAGTTTACGAGGGAGAGGTAACTATGGCTACACCTTC. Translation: CASSLRGRGNYGYTF.

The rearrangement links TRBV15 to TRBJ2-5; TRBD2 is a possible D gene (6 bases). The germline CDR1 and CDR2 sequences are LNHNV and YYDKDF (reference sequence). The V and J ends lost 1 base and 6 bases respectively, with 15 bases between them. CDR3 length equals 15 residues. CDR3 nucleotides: TGTGCCACCAGCAGAGGCCGGGGACTTATACAGACCCAGTACTTC. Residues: CATSRGRGLIQTQYF.

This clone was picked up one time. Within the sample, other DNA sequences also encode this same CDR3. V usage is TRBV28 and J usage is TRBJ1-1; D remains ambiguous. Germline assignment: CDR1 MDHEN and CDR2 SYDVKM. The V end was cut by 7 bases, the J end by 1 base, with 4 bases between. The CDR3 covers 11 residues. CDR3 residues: CASNRNTEAFF. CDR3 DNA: TGTGCCAGCAACAGGAACACTGAAGCTTTCTTT. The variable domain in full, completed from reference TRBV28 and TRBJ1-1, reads DVKVTQSSRYLVKRTGEKVFLECVQDMDHENMFWYRQDPGLGLRLIYFSYDVKMKEKGDIPEGYSVSREKKERFSLILESASTNQTSMYLCASNRNTEAFFGQGTRLTVV.

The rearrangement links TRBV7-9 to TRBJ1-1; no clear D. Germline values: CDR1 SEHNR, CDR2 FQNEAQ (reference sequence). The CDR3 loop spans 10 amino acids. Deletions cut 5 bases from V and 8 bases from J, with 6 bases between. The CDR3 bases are TGTGCCAGCAGCGGAGGGGAAGCTTTCTTT. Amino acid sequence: CASSGGEAFF.